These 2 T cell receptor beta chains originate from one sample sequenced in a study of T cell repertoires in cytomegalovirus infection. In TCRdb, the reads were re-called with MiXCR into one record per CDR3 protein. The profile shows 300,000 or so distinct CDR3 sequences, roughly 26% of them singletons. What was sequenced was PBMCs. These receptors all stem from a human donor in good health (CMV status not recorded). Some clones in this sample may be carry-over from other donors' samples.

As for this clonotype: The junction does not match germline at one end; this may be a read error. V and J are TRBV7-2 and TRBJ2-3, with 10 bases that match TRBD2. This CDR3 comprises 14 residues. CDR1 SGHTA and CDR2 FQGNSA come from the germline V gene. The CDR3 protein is CASTSGGSWDTQNF. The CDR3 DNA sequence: TGTGCCAGCACTAGCGGGGGTTCGTGGGATACGCAGAATTTT.

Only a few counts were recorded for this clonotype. This CDR3 is CASLLASDQPQHF. As DNA, the CDR3 is TGTGCCAGCCTACTTGCGAGTGATCAGCCCCAGCATTTT. V usage is TRBV18 and J usage is TRBJ1-5; D not resolved. Germline CDR1 is KGHSH and CDR2 is LQKENI. This CDR3 region has 13 residues. V shed 8 bases and J shed 5 bases, with 13 bases lying between them.